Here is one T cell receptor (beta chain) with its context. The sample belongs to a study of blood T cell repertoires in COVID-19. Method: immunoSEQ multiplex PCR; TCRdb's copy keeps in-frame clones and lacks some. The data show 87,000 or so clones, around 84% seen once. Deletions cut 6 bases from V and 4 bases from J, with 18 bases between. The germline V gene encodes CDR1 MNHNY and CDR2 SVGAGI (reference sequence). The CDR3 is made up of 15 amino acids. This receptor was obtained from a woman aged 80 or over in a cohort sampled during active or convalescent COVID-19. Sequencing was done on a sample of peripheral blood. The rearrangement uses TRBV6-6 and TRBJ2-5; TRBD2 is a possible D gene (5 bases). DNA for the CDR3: TGTGCCAGCAGCCTCTTCTTATTAGAGGGAGAGACCCAGTACTTC. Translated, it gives CASSLFLLEGETQYF.